The 20 T cell receptor beta chains listed next were all sequenced from one sample in a study of cytomegalovirus exposure and HLA in healthy donors. The method was immunoSEQ multiplex PCR; TCRdb's version includes in-frame clones alone and lacks a portion of them. The sample consists of about 170,000 clones, approximately 87% of them appearing once. The specimen sequenced was PBMCs. The receptors originated from a woman in her 30s in good health and CMV-seronegative.

This chain uses TRBV27 with TRBJ1-1, with 9 bases that match TRBD1. Germline trimming cut 6 bases from V and 4 bases from J; bases unmatched to any gene: 9. Germline CDR1 reads MNHEY; CDR2 reads SMNVEV (reference sequence). The length of the CDR3 is 15 residues. The CDR3 nucleotides are TGTGCCAGCAGGAGCCAACAGGGGGCAATCACTGAAGCTTTCTTT. It yields the protein CASRSQQGAITEAFF.

The J gene is TRBJ1-5, the V gene TRBV19; perhaps TRBD1 as D (6 bases). The CDR3 has 16 residues. Germline loops: CDR1 LNHDA, CDR2 SQIVND (reference sequence). Trimming cost V 2 bases and J 1 base, with 12 bases left between them. The CDR3 coding sequence is TGTGCCAGTAGTATAAAGAGCGGGACAAGCAATCAGCCCCAGCATTTT. Its protein product is CASSIKSGTSNQPQHF.

This clone was observed a handful of times. The chain is built from TRBV6-5 and TRBJ2-1; TRBD1 matches 9 bases. Trimming cost V 5 bases and J 9 bases; bases outside gene matches: 11. The CDR3 covers 15 residues. Germline V gene sequence: CDR1 MNHEY, CDR2 SVGAGI. CDR3 sequence reads: CASSGDRGAKVEQFF. CDR3 DNA: TGTGCCAGCAGTGGAGACAGGGGGGCAAAGGTTGAGCAGTTCTTC.

The chain uses TRBV11-2 and TRBJ2-5, with D possibly TRBD2 on 5 matching bases. Trimming pared 1 base from V and 2 bases from J, leaving 8 bases between. The germline V gene has CDR1 SGHAT and CDR2 FQNNGV. The CDR3 loop spans 14 amino acids. Here the CDR3 DNA reads TGTGCCAGCAGCTTAGCTAGCCCACAAGAGACCCAGTACTTC. Translated, it gives CASSLASPQETQYF.

This rearrangement joins TRBV4-1 to TRBJ1-6; D is perhaps TRBD1 (5 bases). The CDR3 runs 14 residues. V shed 4 bases and J shed 6 bases, with 10 bases lying between them. Germline CDR1 reads MGHRA; CDR2 reads YSYEKL. The CDR3 is CASSPKTVNSPLHF. The CDR3 coding sequence is TGCGCCAGCAGCCCTAAGACAGTTAATTCACCCCTCCACTTT.

This chain uses TRBV4-3 with TRBJ1-5, with D unresolved. The CDR3 contains 13 residues. CDR1 and CDR2 from the germline V gene are LGHNA and YSLEER. V gave up 0 bases and J gave up 4 bases, with 4 bases separating them. In DNA, the CDR3 is TGCGCCAGCAGCCAAGACAGTAATCAGCCCCAGCATTTT. This encodes CASSQDSNQPQHF.

The rearrangement uses TRBV25-1 and TRBJ1-2, with a tentative D call TRBD1 (6 bases). The length of the CDR3 is 14 residues. The V end lost 1 base, the J end lost 7 bases, and 13 bases lay between the germline ends. Germline V gene lookup returns CDR1 MGHDK and CDR2 SYGVNS. The CDR3 DNA sequence: TGTGCCAGCAGTGAATTTCAGGGGTTAGGTGGCTACACCTTC. Amino acids: CASSEFQGLGGYTF.

The chain couples TRBV9 to TRBJ2-7; no definite D call. The germline V and J ends were trimmed by 0 bases and 3 bases, with 13 bases remaining between them. The length of the CDR3 is 15 residues. CDR1 is SGDLS and CDR2 is YYNGEE in the germline V gene. The CDR3 sequence is CASSVGTTPIYEQYF. CDR3 sequence (DNA): TGTGCCAGCAGCGTAGGAACTACACCAATCTACGAGCAGTACTTC.

The V call is TRBV5-1, the J call TRBJ1-2, with 8 positions matching TRBD1. Germline lookup yields CDR1 SGHRS and CDR2 YFSETQ. V lost 1 base, J lost 8 bases, and 10 bases stayed unmatched. The CDR3 extends over 15 amino acids. CDR3 DNA sequence: TGCGCCAGCAGCTTGTCGTCGGCAGGGGGCCGCGGCTACACCTTC. This encodes CASSLSSAGGRGYTF.

The chain employs TRBV5-6 and TRBJ2-3; 7 nucleotides line up with TRBD2. With 0 bases clipped from V and 1 base from J, the junction kept 11 bases outside the gene matches. Germline assignment: CDR1 SGHDT and CDR2 YYEEEE. The CDR3 consists of 18 residues. CDR3 sequence (DNA): TGTGCCAGCAGCTTGGCCTCGGGTGTAGGACTAGGCACAGATACGCAGTATTTT. Protein: CASSLASGVGLGTDTQYF.

The chain recombines TRBV29-1 with TRBJ1-2; 8 bases fit TRBD1. The ends lost 8 bases at V and 4 bases at J; junction bases unmatched: 9. This CDR3 has 13 residues. Germline CDR1 SQVTM, CDR2 ANQGSEA. For the CDR3, the DNA is TGCAGCTTCTGGACAGGGTGGAGCTATGGCTACACCTTC. Translation gives CSFWTGWSYGYTF.

The CDR3 DNA is TGCGCCAGCAGCTTATCAAGTCCGCCAGGGCCCAATCAGCCCCAGCATTTT. This sequence encodes CASSLSSPPGPNQPQHF. The V call is TRBV5-1, the J call TRBJ1-5; D perhaps matches TRBD1 (5 bases). Between the trimmed V and J ends, which lost 2 bases and 3 bases, there was a span of 18 bases. Per the germline V gene, CDR1 is SGHRS and CDR2 is YFSETQ. The CDR3 totals 17 residues.

This chain uses TRBV4-1 with TRBJ2-1; the D is unclear. The CDR3 is 14 amino acids. V lost 2 bases to trimming and J lost 10 bases, with 15 bases between them. The germline gives CDR1 MGHRA, CDR2 YSYEKL. The DNA of the CDR3 is TGCGCCAGCAGCCAACTACCCCTCAAGTGGGAGCAGTTCTTC. Translating it yields CASSQLPLKWEQFF.

J is TRBJ1-1 and V is TRBV13; D unclear. The CDR3 consists of 12 residues. Germline CDR1 PRHDT, CDR2 FYEKMQ (reference sequence). V was cut by 4 bases and J by 1 base, with 4 bases left in between. For the CDR3, the DNA is TGTGCCAGCAGCTCCTCGAACACTGAAGCTTTCTTT. Translated: CASSSSNTEAFF.

The chain couples TRBV7-9 to TRBJ2-1, with 15 nucleotides matching TRBD2. Per germline, CDR1 SEHNR and CDR2 FQNEAQ (reference sequence). This CDR3 spans 18 amino acids. V was clipped by 5 bases and J by 0 bases; unmatched bases: 5. The CDR3 sequence is CASSLGLAGGSSYNEQFF. CDR3 sequence (DNA): TGTGCCAGCAGCCTCGGACTAGCGGGGGGGAGCTCCTACAATGAGCAGTTCTTC.

The genes are TRBV6-5 and TRBJ1-2; 8 bases map to TRBD1. This CDR3 comprises 11 residues. Trimming cost V 6 bases and J 7 bases; bases outside gene matches: 1. The germline V gene encodes CDR1 MNHEY and CDR2 SVGAGI. CDR3 protein: CASRGTGGYTF. In DNA form, the CDR3 reads TGTGCCAGCAGGGGGACAGGTGGCTACACCTTC.

The chain employs TRBV6-1 and TRBJ2-2, with 8 bases matching TRBD2. J was trimmed by 0 bases and V by 4 bases; bases with no gene match: 13. The CDR3 runs 19 residues. CDR1 is MNHNS, CDR2 SASEGT, per germline. The CDR3 region has the DNA TGTGCCAGCAGTGTCTTGGGGGGGGGAGCGGGGGCGAACACCGGGGAGCTGTTTTTT. This codes for CASSVLGGGAGANTGELFF.

V usage is TRBV5-5 and J usage is TRBJ2-3; tentatively, D is TRBD2 (6 bases). Trimming took off 4 bases at V and 9 bases at J, with 15 bases between the two ends. The CDR3 length is 13 residues. CDR1 and CDR2 from the germline V gene are SGHKS and YYEKEE (reference sequence). The CDR3 reads CASSPPRTTTQYF. The CDR3 region has the DNA TGTGCCAGCAGCCCTCCAAGGACTACAACGCAGTATTTT.

This chain joins TRBV5-6 and TRBJ1-2; D perhaps matches TRBD1 (6 bases). CDR3 length equals 14 residues. The V and J ends lost 0 bases and 5 bases respectively, with 11 bases between them. The germline CDR1 and CDR2 sequences are SGHDT and YYEEEE. The CDR3 DNA reads TGTGCCAGCAGCTTGGCAGGGGCTCAGTATGGCTACACCTTC. Its protein is CASSLAGAQYGYTF.

The J gene is TRBJ1-2, the V gene TRBV10-3; 7 nucleotides agree with TRBD1. There are 15 residues in the CDR3. Losses at the gene ends were 2 bases for V and 6 bases for J; bases not matched to a gene: 9. Germline loops: CDR1 ENHRY, CDR2 SYGVKD. As DNA, the CDR3 is TGTGCCATCAGTGAGCGGGAGAAGGGGGCCCATGGCTACACCTTC. As protein: CAISEREKGAHGYTF.